The 14 T cell receptor beta chains given below trace back to one sample, sequenced in a study of blood T cell repertoires in COVID-19. The protocol was immunoSEQ multiplex PCR, while the TCRdb copy is restricted to in-frame clones and leaves out a portion. The sample yields around 24,000 clones, around 90% seen once. Sequences were obtained from peripheral blood. These receptor sequences come from a man aged 65 to 79 with acute or convalescent COVID-19.

This clone was counted between two and nine times. The chain has TRBV2 and TRBJ2-4, with TRBD2 identical over 9 bases. Germline CDR1 is SNHLY and CDR2 is FYNNEI. This CDR3 is built from 15 residues. V was clipped by 0 bases and J by 8 bases; unmatched bases: 5. This CDR3 is CASSEALSGRYIQYF. The CDR3 DNA reads as TGTGCCAGCAGTGAAGCGCTTAGCGGGAGATACATTCAGTACTTC.

The chain combines TRBV14 with TRBJ1-2; 9 bases map to TRBD1. Unmatched junction bases numbered 5, after V lost 7 bases and J lost 5 bases. Per the germline V gene, CDR1 is SGHDN and CDR2 is FVKESK. The CDR3 contains 13 residues. The CDR3 DNA follows: TGTGCCAGCACACCACAGGGGGCTTATGGCTACACCTTC. This sequence encodes CASTPQGAYGYTF.

J is TRBJ1-2 and V is TRBV6-5, with 10 bases that match TRBD1. The CDR3 runs to 14 residues. Germline V gene data show CDR1 as MNHEY and CDR2 as SVGAGI. Trimming cost V 6 bases and J 4 bases; bases outside gene matches: 5. The CDR3 DNA reads as TGTGCCAGCAGGACGACAGGGGGCAGCTATGGCTACACCTTC. Its protein is CASRTTGGSYGYTF.

J is TRBJ1-3 and V is TRBV19; D might be TRBD1 (6 bases). Germline values: CDR1 LNHDA, CDR2 SQIVND (reference sequence). The CDR3 contains 15 residues. Trimming stripped 6 bases from V and 0 bases from J, with 12 bases between. CDR3: CASSNQGRSGNTIYF. Here the CDR3 DNA reads TGTGCCAGTAGCAACCAGGGGCGCTCTGGAAACACCATATATTTT.

This clone was observed once. The chain links TRBV7-9 to TRBJ1-1; 7 bases fit TRBD1. CDR1 and CDR2 from the germline V gene are SEHNR and FQNEAQ (reference sequence). The CDR3 is 13 residues long. V trimming: 6 bases; J trimming: 3 bases; junction bases outside the gene matches: 4. CDR3 DNA: TGTGCCAGCAGGAGGGGGCCGGACACTGAAGCTTTCTTT. It codes for CASRRGPDTEAFF.

This clone was counted only a few times. This chain uses TRBV14 with TRBJ2-7, with 7 bases aligning to TRBD2. J was trimmed by 0 bases and V by 4 bases; bases with no gene match: 9. Looked up from germline, CDR1 is SGHDN and CDR2 is FVKESK. This CDR3 region has 16 residues. The chain's CDR3 is CASSRLTSSLSYEQYF. Here the CDR3 DNA reads TGTGCCAGCAGCCGACTGACTAGCTCCCTCTCCTACGAGCAGTACTTC.

In DNA form, the CDR3 reads TGCGCCAGCAGCTTAGACGATAGCGGGAGGGCCTTCAATGAGCAGTTCTTC. Translation gives CASSLDDSGRAFNEQFF. V usage is TRBV5-1 and J usage is TRBJ2-1; 11 positions agree with TRBD2. The trim removed 2 bases at V and 6 bases at J, leaving 10 bases unmatched. There are 17 residues in the CDR3. Germline V gives CDR1 SGHRS, CDR2 YFSETQ.

The chain is built from TRBV5-4 and TRBJ2-2, with 8 nucleotides matching TRBD1. Losses at the gene ends were 5 bases for V and 1 base for J; bases not matched to a gene: 4. This CDR3 comprises 15 residues. Germline V CDR1 and CDR2: SGHNT, YYREEE (reference sequence). The CDR3 DNA is TGTGCCAGCAGGGGCGGGACAGGGAACACCGGGGAGCTGTTTTTT. It codes for CASRGGTGNTGELFF.

V usage is TRBV7-3 and J usage is TRBJ2-3, with 7 nucleotides matching TRBD2. Germline V gene sequence: CDR1 SGHTA, CDR2 FQGTGA. The CDR3 is 15 amino acids. V dropped 1 base and J dropped 4; count of bases not matched to a gene: 5. The CDR3: CASSLIGGSADTQYF. The CDR3 DNA reads as TGTGCCAGCAGCTTAATTGGCGGGAGTGCAGATACGCAGTATTTT.

V and J are TRBV6-5 and TRBJ1-4; 10 bases align to TRBD1. CDR1 MNHEY and CDR2 SVGAGI come from the germline V gene. Trimming at V came to 3 bases and at J to 8 bases, leaving 9 bases not matched to a gene. The CDR3 runs to 16 residues. The CDR3 DNA follows: TGTGCCAGCAGTTATTTATATGGACAGGGGGTCGAAAAACTGTTTTTT. Amino acid sequence: CASSYLYGQGVEKLFF.

This clone has just one count. Other nucleotide sequences from this sample produce the same CDR3. This rearrangement joins TRBV7-3 to TRBJ2-3; 8 bases agree with TRBD2. Unmatched junction bases numbered 3, after V lost 2 bases and J lost 2 bases. Germline CDR1 and CDR2: SGHTA and FQGTGA. The CDR3 is 15 residues long. The CDR3 protein is CASSLGLAYTDTQYF. As DNA, the CDR3 is TGTGCCAGCAGCTTAGGACTAGCTTACACAGATACGCAGTATTTT.

The chain couples TRBV27 to TRBJ2-1; possible D gene TRBD2, 5 bases. This CDR3 region has 16 residues. Germline assignment: CDR1 MNHEY and CDR2 SMNVEV (reference sequence). Trimming shortened V by 2 bases and J by 6 bases, and 17 bases separated the two germline ends. DNA for the CDR3: TGTGCCAGCAGTTTACCCCCCCTTGCTACTAGCAATGAGCAGTTCTTC. Protein sequence: CASSLPPLATSNEQFF.

The chain employs TRBV20-1 and TRBJ2-1; D is possibly TRBD1 (6 bases). Trimming left V 3 bases short and J 3 bases short, with 18 bases between. The length of the CDR3 is 16 residues. The germline V gene has CDR1 DFQATT and CDR2 SNEGSKA (reference sequence). The DNA for the CDR3 is TGCAGTGCTAGTTTCACAGGGATAGGTTTCTACAATGAGCAGTTCTTC. This gives the protein CSASFTGIGFYNEQFF.

The chain links TRBV12-5 to TRBJ1-1, with 10 nucleotides matching TRBD1. The germline V gene encodes CDR1 LGHNT and CDR2 FRNRAP. The CDR3 has 15 residues. Trimming cost V 1 base and J 6 bases; bases outside gene matches: 5. CDR3 residues: CASGLGTGGFAEAFF. The CDR3 DNA reads TGTGCTAGTGGTTTGGGGACAGGGGGTTTCGCTGAAGCTTTCTTT.